This record looks at one TCR beta chain sequence and its context. Antigen specificity is unknown. The data belong to a study of human T cells and chemical hapten exposure. Using its own MiXCR run on the RACE reads, TCRdb lists one record per CDR3 protein. The profile shows some 50,000 distinct CDR3 sequences, 9.3% of them singletons. CDR3 length: 15 amino acids. Germline V CDR1 and CDR2: DFQATT, SNEGSKA (reference sequence). Trimming shortened V by 3 bases and J by 1 base, and 14 bases separated the two germline ends. Specified time point: patch test 1, 2 weeks after DPC sensitization. Regarding treatment: therapeutic diphenylcyclopropenone sensitization with weekly scalp DPC. Study results and caveats: DPC sensitization produced no change in TCRs with frequency above 1 in 1000.

The chain has TRBV20-1 and TRBJ2-3, with a possible D match to TRBD2 (6 bases). The TCR comes from a woman aged 40 to 55 with alopecia areata. Some clones in this sample may be carry-over from other donors' samples. The source material was whole blood, sampled in connection with sensitization to the hapten diphenylcyclopropenone (DPC). The CDR3 DNA reads TGCAGTGCTAGGGATTGGCGGGGTGGCACAGATACGCAGTATTTT. This gives the protein CSARDWRGGTDTQYF.